This T cell receptor beta chain was sequenced for a study of beta chain features in type 1 diabetes. Study overall: There was similarity between patients and healthy donors in age, gender and cell yields. General observations from the study: Patients showed naive, central memory and Treg TCRB repertoires that appeared more similar than those of healthy donors. Researchers report that Type 1 diabetes patients had moderately but significantly shorter TCRB CDR3s across all four CD4+ subsets. Insertions at VDJ junctions were less frequent in type 1 diabetes patients. These patients also deleted more nucleotides at the same junctions.

CDR3 length equals 11 residues. Between the trimmed V and J ends, which lost 5 bases and 0 bases, there was a span of 5 bases. Germline values: CDR1 SQVTM, CDR2 ANQGSEA. Comments on this clone: Its antigen remains unknown.

Of the isolated RNA, all was reverse transcribed, and so the sequenced material was expressed TCRB transcripts. Average reads for naive, central memory and regulatory T cell samples were roughly 3.4 million. Sequenced by immunoSEQ multiplex PCR; TCRdb stores in-frame clones only, minus some. The data contain approximately 170,000 clones, roughly 60% of them singletons. The chain carries TRBV29-1 and TRBJ2-7; no firm D call. The sample taken for sequencing was naive CD4+ T cells from blood. This clonotype originated in a man aged 25 to 40 with type 1 diabetes. The CDR3 DNA reads as TGCAGCGTTTCGACCTCCTACGAGCAGTACTTC. This sequence encodes CSVSTSYEQYF.